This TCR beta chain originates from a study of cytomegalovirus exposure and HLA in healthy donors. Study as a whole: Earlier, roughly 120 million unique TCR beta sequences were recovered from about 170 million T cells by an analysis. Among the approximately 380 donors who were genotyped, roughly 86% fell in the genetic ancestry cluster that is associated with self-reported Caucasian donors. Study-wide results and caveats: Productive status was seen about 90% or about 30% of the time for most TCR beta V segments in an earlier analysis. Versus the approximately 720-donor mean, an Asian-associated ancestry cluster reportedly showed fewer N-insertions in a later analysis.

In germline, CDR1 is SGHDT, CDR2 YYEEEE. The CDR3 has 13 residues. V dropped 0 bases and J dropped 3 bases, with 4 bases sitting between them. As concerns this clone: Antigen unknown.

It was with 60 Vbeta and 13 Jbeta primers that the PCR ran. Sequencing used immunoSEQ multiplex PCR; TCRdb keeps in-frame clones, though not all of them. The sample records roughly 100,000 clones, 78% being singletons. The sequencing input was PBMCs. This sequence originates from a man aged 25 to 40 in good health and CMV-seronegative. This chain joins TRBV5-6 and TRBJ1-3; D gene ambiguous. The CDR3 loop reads CASSLGHGNTIYF. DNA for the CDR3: TGTGCCAGCAGCTTGGGTCATGGAAACACCATATATTTT.